The 13 T cell receptor beta chains reported below all come from one sample, sequenced in a study of Graves' ophthalmopathy and Graves' hyperthyroidism. The authors amplified TCR beta CDR3 regions, and they did so from RNA transcripts for repertoire sequencing. The first-round RT-PCR employed HTBI primers together with the Qiagen OneStep RT-PCR kit. A multiplex PCR was then performed as the second round. In TCRdb, the multiplex PCR reads were re-called with MiXCR into one record per CDR3 protein. This repertoire shows 620,000 or so distinct CDR3 sequences, 22% found once; its top ten account for around 6.5%. Sequences were obtained from peripheral blood. The receptors shown here come from a woman under 30 with stable Graves' hyperthyroidism. Some clones in this sample may be carry-over from other donors' samples.

This clonotype was seen repeatedly, ten times or more. V and J are TRBV10-3 and TRBJ2-5; D is possibly TRBD2 (6 bases). Trimming took off 8 bases at V and 4 bases at J, with 17 bases between the two ends. The germline CDR1 and CDR2 sequences are ENHRY and SYGVKD. CDR3 length: 14 amino acids. The CDR3 sequence is CAISAAGGTETQYF. The CDR3 nucleotides read TGTGCCATCTCTGCGGCTGGAGGGACAGAGACCCAGTACTTC.

This clonotype was seen ten or more times. This chain links TRBV20-1 with TRBJ2-7; D might be TRBD1 (5 bases). In germline, CDR1 is DFQATT, CDR2 SNEGSKA (reference sequence). V lost 1 base and J 8 bases, leaving 18 bases between the germline ends. This CDR3 has 14 residues. CDR3 in amino acids: CSARGQGSYVKQYF. The DNA of the CDR3 is TGCAGTGCTAGAGGCCAGGGAAGCTACGTCAAGCAGTACTTC.

The sample holds many counts of this clonotype. This chain links TRBV5-5 with TRBJ1-1, with a weak D call TRBD1 (6 bases). CDR3 size: 13 residues. Germline assignment: CDR1 SGHKS and CDR2 YYEKEE (reference sequence). With 4 bases removed from V and 11 bases from J, the gap between germline ends came to 18 bases. CDR3: CASSATGRLEAFF. The CDR3 DNA sequence: TGTGCCAGCAGCGCAACAGGGAGGTTAGAGGCTTTCTTT.

This clonotype was counted a single time. The chain uses TRBV12-3 or TRBV12-4 and TRBJ1-5, with D tentatively TRBD1 (5 bases). This CDR3 has 15 amino acids. Between the trimmed V and J ends, which lost 7 bases and 6 bases, there was a span of 19 bases. The CDR3 sequence: CASISGTPRAQPQHF. In nucleotides, the CDR3 is TGTGCCAGCATCTCCGGGACCCCCAGAGCTCAGCCCCAGCATTTT.

This clonotype was detected many times. The rearrangement joins TRBV10-3 to TRBJ1-1; 10 nucleotides match TRBD1. In germline, CDR1 is ENHRY, CDR2 SYGVKD. The V and J ends lost 2 bases and 2 bases, in that order; junction bases with no gene match: 2. The CDR3 spans 15 residues. CDR3 sequence (DNA): TGTGCCATCAGTGAGGGGACAGGGGTTAACACTGAAGCTTTCTTT. It codes for CAISEGTGVNTEAFF.

This clonotype appeared many times. This chain connects TRBV2 to TRBJ2-7; TRBD2 matches at 11 bases. The CDR3 extends over 17 amino acids. Germline assignment: CDR1 SNHLY and CDR2 FYNNEI. The junction had 9 bases not matched to a gene; V was cut back by 2 bases and J by 3 bases. CDR3 in amino acids: CASSEILAGGPFYEQYF. DNA of the CDR3: TGTGCCAGCAGTGAAATCCTAGCGGGAGGCCCCTTCTACGAGCAGTACTTC.

This clonotype was picked up many times. The V and J genes are TRBV6-2 or TRBV6-3 and TRBJ1-6, with unresolved D. The length of the CDR3 is 13 residues. V lost 8 bases to trimming and J lost 6 bases, with 11 bases between them. CDR1 and CDR2 from the germline V gene are MNHEY and SVGEGT. The DNA of the CDR3 is TGTGCCAGCGTCGGACGGGGTAATTCACCCCTCCACTTT. Its translation is CASVGRGNSPLHF.

This clonotype has more than one count but fewer than ten. V usage is TRBV20-1 and J usage is TRBJ1-2; TRBD1 might be the D (5 bases). This CDR3 region has 16 residues. The V gene's germline CDR1 is DFQATT and CDR2 SNEGSKA (reference sequence). Trimming took off 0 bases at V and 0 bases at J, with 14 bases between the two ends. The CDR3 DNA follows: TGCAGTGCTAGAGATGCTTGGGGGGACCCTAACTATGGCTACACCTTC. Translated, it gives CSARDAWGDPNYGYTF.

This clonotype was recorded at least ten times. This chain uses TRBV20-1 with TRBJ2-7, with D possibly TRBD2 on 6 matching bases. Trimming cost V 0 bases and J 0 bases, with 15 bases left between them. The germline gives CDR1 DFQATT, CDR2 SNEGSKA (reference sequence). This CDR3 is 16 amino acids long. CDR3 sequence: CSARDGDLPPSYEQYF. In DNA, the CDR3 is TGCAGTGCTAGAGATGGGGACTTACCCCCCTCCTACGAGCAGTACTTC.

In its sample, this clonotype was seen many times. Being one base from a much bigger clone, this may be a read error. Here the CDR3 omits its conserved ending phenylalanine or tryptophan, so a read error is the likely source. The chain has TRBV12-3 or TRBV12-4 and TRBJ1-2; no definite D call. The CDR3 loop spans 14 amino acids. With 1 base removed from V and 0 bases from J, the gap between germline ends came to 6 bases. CDR3 protein: CASSLDSANYGYTS. CDR3 bases: TGTGCCAGCAGTTTAGACAGCGCTAACTATGGCTACACCTCC.

This clonotype was found many times. V gene TRBV12-3 or TRBV12-4 combines with J gene TRBJ2-2; D assignment may be TRBD1 or TRBD2 (5 bases each). Trimming removed 2 bases from V and 2 bases from J, with 9 bases in between. The CDR3 spans 15 residues. The CDR3 DNA reads TGTGCCAGCAGTTTAAGAGGGGCCAACACCGGGGAGCTGTTTTTT. It yields the protein CASSLRGANTGELFF.

As regards this clonotype: Just one base apart from a much larger clone, this may be a read error. The rearrangement uses TRBV7-3 and TRBJ1-1, with D tentatively TRBD1 (5 bases). The CDR3 has 14 residues. Germline loops: CDR1 SGHTA, CDR2 FQGTGA. CDR3: CASSLIRENTEALF. CDR3 DNA: TGTGCCAGCAGCTTAATCAGGGAGAACACTGAAGCTTTATTT.

The chain links TRBV24-1 to TRBJ1-2; the D gene is possibly TRBD1 (6 bases). Trimming left V 3 bases short and J 6 bases short, with 10 bases between. The CDR3 runs to 13 residues. The germline CDR1 and CDR2 sequences are KGHDR and SFDVKD. CDR3: CATSDGQTDGYTF. The CDR3 DNA sequence: TGTGCCACCAGTGATGGACAGACTGATGGCTACACCTTC.